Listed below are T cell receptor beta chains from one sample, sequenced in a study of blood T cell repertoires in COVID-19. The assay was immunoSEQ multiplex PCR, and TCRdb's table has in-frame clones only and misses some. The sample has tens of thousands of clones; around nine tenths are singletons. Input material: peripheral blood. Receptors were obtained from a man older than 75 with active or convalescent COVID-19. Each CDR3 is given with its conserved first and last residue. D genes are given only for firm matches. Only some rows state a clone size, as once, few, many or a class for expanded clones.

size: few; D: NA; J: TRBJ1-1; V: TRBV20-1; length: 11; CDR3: CSAWGQTEAFF; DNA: TGCAGTGCTTGGGGGCAAACTGAAGCTTTCTTT
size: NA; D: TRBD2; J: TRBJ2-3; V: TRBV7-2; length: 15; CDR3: CASSLDLAGTDTQYF; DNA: TGTGCCAGCAGCTTAGATTTAGCGGGGACAGATACGCAGTATTTT
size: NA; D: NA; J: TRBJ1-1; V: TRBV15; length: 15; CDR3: CATSGGGTKNTEAFF; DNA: TGTGCCACCAGCGGTGGGGGCACGAAAAACACTGAAGCTTTCTTT
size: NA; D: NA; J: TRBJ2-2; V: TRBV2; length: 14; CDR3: CASKGLMNTGELFF; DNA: TGTGCCAGCAAAGGACTCATGAACACCGGGGAGCTGTTTTTT
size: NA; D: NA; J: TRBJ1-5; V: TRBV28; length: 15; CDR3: CASSSRGGSNQPQHF; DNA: TGTGCCAGCAGCTCCAGGGGTGGTAGCAATCAGCCCCAGCATTTT
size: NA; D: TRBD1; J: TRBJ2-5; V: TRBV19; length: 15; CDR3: CASSIARTGGETQYF; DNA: TGTGCCAGTAGTATCGCTAGGACAGGCGGGGAGACCCAGTACTTC
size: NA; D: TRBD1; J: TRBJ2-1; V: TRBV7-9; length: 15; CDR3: CASSLGQGNYNEQFF; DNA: TGTGCCAGCAGCTTAGGACAGGGAAATTACAATGAGCAGTTCTTC
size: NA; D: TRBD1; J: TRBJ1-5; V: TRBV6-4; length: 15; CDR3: CASTDRGREVQPQHF; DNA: TGTGCCAGCACCGACAGGGGAAGGGAAGTTCAGCCCCAGCATTTT
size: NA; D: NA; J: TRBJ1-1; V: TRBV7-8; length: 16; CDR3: CASSLDVGVRNTEAFF; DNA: TGTGCCAGCAGCTTAGATGTCGGGGTTCGGAACACTGAAGCTTTCTTT
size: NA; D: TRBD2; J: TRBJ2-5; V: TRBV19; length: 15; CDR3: CASSISGGYQETQYF; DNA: TGTGCCAGTAGTATTAGCGGGGGGTACCAAGAGACCCAGTACTTC
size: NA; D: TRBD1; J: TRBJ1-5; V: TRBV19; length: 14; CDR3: CASSNGQDGQPQHF; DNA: TGTGCCAGTAGTAACGGACAGGATGGTCAGCCCCAGCATTTT
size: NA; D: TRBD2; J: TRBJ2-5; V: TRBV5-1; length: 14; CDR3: CASKRGEGQETQYF; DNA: TGCGCCAGCAAAAGAGGGGAGGGGCAAGAGACCCAGTACTTC
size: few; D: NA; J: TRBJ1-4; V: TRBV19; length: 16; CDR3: CASSIQAGNANEKLFF; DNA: TGTGCCAGTAGTATACAGGCCGGGAATGCTAATGAAAAACTGTTTTTT
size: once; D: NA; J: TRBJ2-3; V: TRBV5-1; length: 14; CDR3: CASSLNPSTDTQYF; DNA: TGCGCCAGCAGCTTGAATCCAAGCACAGATACGCAGTATTTT
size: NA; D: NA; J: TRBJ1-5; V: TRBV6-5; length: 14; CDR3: CASTVDTSNQPQHF; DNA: TGTGCCAGCACTGTGGACACCAGCAATCAGCCCCAGCATTTT
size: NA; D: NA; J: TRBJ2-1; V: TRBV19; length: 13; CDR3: CASSGGSYNEQFF; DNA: TGTGCCAGTAGTGGCGGCTCCTACAATGAGCAGTTCTTC
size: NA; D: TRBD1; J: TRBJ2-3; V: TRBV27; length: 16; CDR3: CASSLQGQGVTDTQYF; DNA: TGTGCCAGCAGTTTACAGGGTCAGGGGGTTACAGATACGCAGTATTTT
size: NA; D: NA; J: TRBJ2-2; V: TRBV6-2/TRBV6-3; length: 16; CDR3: CASSYGARRNTGELFF; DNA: TGTGCCAGCAGTTACGGGGCACGGAGGAACACCGGGGAGCTGTTTTTT
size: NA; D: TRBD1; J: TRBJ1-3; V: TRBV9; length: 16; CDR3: CASSVNRGTSGNTIYF; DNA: TGTGCCAGCAGCGTCAACAGGGGGACCTCTGGAAACACCATATATTTT
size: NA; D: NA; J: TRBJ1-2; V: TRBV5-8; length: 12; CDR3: CASSLQGLGYTF; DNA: TGTGCCAGCAGCTTGCAGGGGTTAGGCTACACCTTC
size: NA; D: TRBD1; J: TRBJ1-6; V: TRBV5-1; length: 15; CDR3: CASSLGTGRNSPLHF; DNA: TGCGCCAGCAGCTTGGGGACAGGGCGTAATTCACCCCTCCACTTT